This T cell receptor (beta chain) was documented in a study of control samples from healthy donors and cancer patients. Assay used: immunoSEQ multiplex PCR; TCRdb lists only in-frame clones, some missing. The data hold roughly 93,000 clones, with around nine tenths observed a single time. Trimming cost V 0 bases and J 0 bases, with 12 bases left between them. Germline CDR1 and CDR2: SGHNT and YENEEA. This CDR3 has 18 amino acids. Material: PBMCs. The chain recombines TRBV11-3 with TRBJ1-6, with D tentatively TRBD1 (5 bases). The TCR sequence derives from a woman aged 45-60 years with colorectal cancer. CDR3: CASSLEGVSRSYNSPLHF. The DNA of the CDR3 is TGTGCCAGCAGCTTAGAGGGGGTGTCCCGCTCCTATAATTCACCCCTCCACTTT.